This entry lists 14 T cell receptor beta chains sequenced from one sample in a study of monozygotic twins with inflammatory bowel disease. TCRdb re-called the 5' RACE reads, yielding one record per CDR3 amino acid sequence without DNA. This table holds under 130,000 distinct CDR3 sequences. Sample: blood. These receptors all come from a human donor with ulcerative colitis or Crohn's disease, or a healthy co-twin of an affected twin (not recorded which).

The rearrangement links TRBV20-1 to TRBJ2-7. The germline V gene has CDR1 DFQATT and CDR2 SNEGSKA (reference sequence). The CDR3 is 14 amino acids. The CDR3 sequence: CSATSVTGTYEQYF.

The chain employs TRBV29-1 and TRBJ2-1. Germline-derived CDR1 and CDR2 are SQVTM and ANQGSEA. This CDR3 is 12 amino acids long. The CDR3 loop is CSVEGTWGEQFF.

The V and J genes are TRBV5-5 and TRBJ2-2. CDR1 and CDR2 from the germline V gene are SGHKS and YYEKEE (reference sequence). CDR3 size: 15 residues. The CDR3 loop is CASTDWNRPTGELFF.

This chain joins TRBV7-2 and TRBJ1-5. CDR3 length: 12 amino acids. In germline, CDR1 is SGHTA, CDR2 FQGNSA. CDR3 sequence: CASSLFDQPQHF.

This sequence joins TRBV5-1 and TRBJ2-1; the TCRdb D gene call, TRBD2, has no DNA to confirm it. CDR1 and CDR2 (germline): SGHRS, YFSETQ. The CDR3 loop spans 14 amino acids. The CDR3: CASSGGRNLNEQFF.

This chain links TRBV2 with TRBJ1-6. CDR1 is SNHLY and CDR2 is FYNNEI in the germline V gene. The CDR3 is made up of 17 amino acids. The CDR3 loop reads CASSERGRSSYNSPLHF.

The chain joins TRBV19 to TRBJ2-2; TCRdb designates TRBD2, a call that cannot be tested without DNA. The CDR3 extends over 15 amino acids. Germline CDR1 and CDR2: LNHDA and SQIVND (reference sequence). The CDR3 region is CASKYGTTYTGELFF.

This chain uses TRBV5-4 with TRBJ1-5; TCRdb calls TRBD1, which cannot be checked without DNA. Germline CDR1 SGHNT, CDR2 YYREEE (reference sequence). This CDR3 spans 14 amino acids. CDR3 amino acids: CASSHGTDNQPQHF. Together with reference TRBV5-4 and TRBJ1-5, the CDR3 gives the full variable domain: ETGVTQSPTHLIKTRGQQVTLRCSSQSGHNTVSWYQQALGQGPQFIFQYYREEENGRGNFPPRFSGLQFPNYSSELNVNALELDDSALYLCASSHGTDNQPQHFGDGTRLSIL.

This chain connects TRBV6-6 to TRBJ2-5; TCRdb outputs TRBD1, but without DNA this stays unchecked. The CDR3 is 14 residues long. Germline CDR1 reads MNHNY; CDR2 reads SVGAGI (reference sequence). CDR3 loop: CASTTRGSGETQYF.

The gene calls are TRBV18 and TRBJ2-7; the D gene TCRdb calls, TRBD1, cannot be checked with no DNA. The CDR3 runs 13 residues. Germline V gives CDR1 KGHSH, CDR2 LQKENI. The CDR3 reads CASSSRPGDEQYF.

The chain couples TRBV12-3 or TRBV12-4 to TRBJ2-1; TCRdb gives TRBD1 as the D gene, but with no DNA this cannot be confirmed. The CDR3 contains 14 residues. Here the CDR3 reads CASSPGQKRNEQFF.

The CDR3 loop reads CASSVGGIQETQYF. The gene calls are TRBV9 and TRBJ2-5. CDR3 length equals 14 residues. The germline V gene encodes CDR1 SGDLS and CDR2 YYNGEE. Based on the CDR3 plus reference TRBV9 and TRBJ2-5, the full variable domain is DSGVTQTPKHLITATGQRVTLRCSPRSGDLSVYWYQQSLDQGLQFLIQYYNGEERAKGNILERFSAQQFPDLHSELNLSSLELGDSALYFCASSVGGIQETQYFGPGTRLLVL.

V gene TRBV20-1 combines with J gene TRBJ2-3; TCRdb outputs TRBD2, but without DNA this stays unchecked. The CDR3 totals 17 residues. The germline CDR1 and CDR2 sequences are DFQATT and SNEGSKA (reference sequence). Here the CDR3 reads CSARVVGSGSKTDTQYF.

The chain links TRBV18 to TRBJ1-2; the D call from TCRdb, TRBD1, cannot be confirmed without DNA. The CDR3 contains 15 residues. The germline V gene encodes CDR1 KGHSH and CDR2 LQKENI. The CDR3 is CASSGTGQRAYGYTF. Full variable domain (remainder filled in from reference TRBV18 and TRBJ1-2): NAGVMQNPRHLVRRRGQEARLRCSPMKGHSHVYWYRQLPEEGLKFMVYLQKENIIDESGMPKERFSAEFPKEGPSILRIQQVVRGDSAAYFCASSGTGQRAYGYTFGSGTRLTVV.